These 31 T cell receptor beta chains were all obtained from the same sample, sequenced in a study of T cell repertoires in aging, cancer and after chemotherapy. Amplification of TCR beta used genomic DNA extracted from peripheral blood. Rearranged V-D-J TRB sequences were amplified with a mixed TRB-A/B primer pool. TCRdb used MiXCR to reprocess the multiplex PCR reads, holding one entry per CDR3 protein. The table includes around 15,000 distinct CDR3 sequences, 40% to 55% detected once. Sequenced input: blood. These receptor sequences come from a human donor in good health.

The chain combines TRBV15 with TRBJ2-5; 8 bases map to TRBD2. The germline gives CDR1 LNHNV, CDR2 YYDKDF (reference sequence). The V segment lost 2 bases and the J segment 2 bases; nucleotides outside the gene matches: 13. The CDR3 is 18 residues long. The CDR3 DNA reads TGTGCCACCAGCAGACCTTCAGGCGGGAGGAAGGGGCAAGAGACCCAGTACTTC. Its protein product is CATSRPSGGRKGQETQYF.

As to this clonotype: Because it lacks the conserved phenylalanine or tryptophan at the end, this CDR3 is likely a read error. The V and J genes are TRBV5-6 and TRBJ2-5; maybe TRBD2 (6 bases). This CDR3 region has 13 residues. Trimming cost V 1 base and J 4 bases, with 8 bases left between them. Germline CDR1 is SGHDT and CDR2 is YYEEEE. In DNA, the CDR3 is TGTGCCAGCAGCTTGAGGGGAGGAGAGACCCAGTACTTA. Translation gives CASSLRGGETQYL.

This clonotype was counted between two and nine times. The rearrangement links TRBV6-5 to TRBJ2-3; D uncertain. Looked up from germline, CDR1 is MNHEY and CDR2 is SVGAGI. Trimming removed 0 bases at V and 0 bases at J, with 4 bases between. The CDR3 contains 14 residues. In DNA, the CDR3 is TGTGCCAGCAGTTACTCGGGAAGCACAGATACGCAGTATTTT. Its protein is CASSYSGSTDTQYF.

V usage is TRBV12-3 or TRBV12-4 and J usage is TRBJ2-1; 8 bases agree with TRBD2. V shed 2 bases and J 5 bases; nucleotides not matched to a gene: 5. The CDR3 has 15 residues. CDR3 loop: CASSLQAGVHNEQFF. The CDR3 DNA follows: TGTGCCAGCAGTTTACAAGCGGGAGTCCACAATGAGCAGTTCTTC.

The V call is TRBV13, the J call TRBJ2-6, with 9 bases matching TRBD1. Germline lookup yields CDR1 PRHDT and CDR2 FYEKMQ (reference sequence). Germline trimming cut 5 bases from V and 0 bases from J; bases unmatched to any gene: 5. The CDR3 covers 17 residues. CDR3 in DNA: TGTGCCAGCAGCCCCGGGACAGGGACCTCTGGGGCCAACGTCCTGACTTTC. Amino acid sequence: CASSPGTGTSGANVLTF.

Concerning this clonotype: Given a much more abundant clone one base away, this may be a read error. The CDR3 sequence: CSVKLGETQNF. The CDR3 DNA reads as TGCAGCGTTAAACTAGGGGAGACCCAGAACTTC. The chain combines TRBV29-1 with TRBJ2-5, with D tentatively TRBD1 or TRBD2 (5 bases each). In germline, CDR1 is SQVTM, CDR2 ANQGSEA. The CDR3 has 11 amino acids.

The V gene is TRBV30, the J gene TRBJ1-5; unclear D gene. There are 15 residues in the CDR3. CDR1 and CDR2 from the germline V gene are GTSNPN and SVGIG (reference sequence). The V end was cut by 2 bases, the J end by 0 bases, with 11 bases between. This chain's CDR3 is CAWSPDGYSNQPQHF. CDR3 bases: TGTGCCTGGAGTCCTGACGGTTATAGCAATCAGCCCCAGCATTTT. Variable domain in full (rest from reference TRBV30 and TRBJ1-5): SQTIHQWPATLVQPVGSPLSLECTVEGTSNPNLYWYRQAAGRGLQLLFYSVGIGQISSEVPQNLSASRPQDRQFILSSKKLLLSDSGFYLCAWSPDGYSNQPQHFGDGTRLSIL.

Comments on this clonotype: A much larger clone lies a single base off, so this may be a read error. The rearrangement uses TRBV29-1 and TRBJ2-7, with D unclear. The ends were cut back, 6 bases at V and 1 base at J, with 10 bases in the middle. The CDR3 is 12 residues long. Germline V gene sequence: CDR1 SQVTM, CDR2 ANQGSEA. CDR3 DNA: TGCAGCGTCGTGGGAAAGTCCTACGAGCAGTACTTC. Translation: CSVVGKSYEQYF.

The chain links TRBV27 to TRBJ2-5; 7 bases are shared with TRBD1. Germline V gene sequence: CDR1 MNHEY, CDR2 SMNVEV (reference sequence). V was pared by 2 bases and J by 0 bases, with 3 bases of the junction left unmatched. This CDR3 has 15 residues. The CDR3, as DNA: TGTGCCAGCAGTTTAGGACAGGCGTACCAAGAGACCCAGTACTTC. As protein: CASSLGQAYQETQYF.

The chain recombines TRBV5-1 with TRBJ2-3, with 16 bases identical to TRBD2. CDR1 is SGHRS, CDR2 YFSETQ, per germline. This CDR3 region has 17 residues. V trimming: 4 bases; J trimming: 5 bases; junction bases outside the gene matches: 7. CDR3 sequence: CASSVGTSGRALDTQYF. In DNA form, the CDR3 reads TGCGCCAGCAGCGTCGGGACTAGCGGGAGGGCCCTAGATACGCAGTATTTT.

This clonotype was detected once. Without the conserved terminal phenylalanine or tryptophan, this CDR3 likely stems from a read error. The V and J genes are TRBV5-1 and TRBJ2-2; no clear D gene. The V gene's germline CDR1 is SGHRS and CDR2 YFSETQ. The CDR3 has 13 amino acids. The CDR3 spells CASIRASTGELFL. CDR3 DNA sequence: TGTGCCAGTATACGAGCGAGCACCGGGGAGCTGTTTTTA.

Judged by abundance, this clonotype is medium-sized. The J gene is TRBJ2-6, the V gene TRBV29-1; 7 bases are shared with TRBD1. With V trimmed by 1 base and J by 6 bases, 9 bases remained unmatched. The CDR3 is made up of 16 amino acids. Germline V gene data show CDR1 as SQVTM and CDR2 as ANQGSEA. CDR3 loop: CSVEARTGAKANVLTF. The CDR3, as DNA: TGCAGCGTTGAAGCTAGAACAGGGGCTAAGGCCAACGTCCTGACTTTC. Supplemented by reference TRBV29-1 and TRBJ2-6, the full variable domain reads SAVISQKPSRDICQRGTSLTIQCQVDSQVTMMFWYRQQPGQSLTLIATANQGSEATYESGFVIDKFPISRPNLTFSTLTVSNMSPEDSSIYLCSVEARTGAKANVLTFGAGSRLTVL.

As concerns this clonotype: One junction end does not reproduce the germline sequence, and a read error may be involved. The V and J genes are TRBV18 and TRBJ2-1, with 9 positions matching TRBD1. The CDR3 runs 16 residues. The V gene's germline CDR1 is KGHSH and CDR2 LQKENI. CDR3 coding DNA: TGTGTCAGCTCACTCCTCGCTCCGGGACAGGGCAATGAGCAGTTCTTC. Amino acids: CVSSLLAPGQGNEQFF. Supplemented by reference TRBV18 and TRBJ2-1, the full variable domain reads NAGVMQNPRHLVRRRGQEARLRCSPMKGHSHVYWYRQLPEEGLKFMVYLQKENIIDESGMPKERFSAEFPKEGPSILRIQQVVRGDSAAYFCVSSLLAPGQGNEQFFGPGTRLTVL.

This clonotype came up a few times. The chain joins TRBV29-1 to TRBJ2-1; D not certain. Trimming removed 1 base from V and 6 bases from J, with 19 bases in between. The CDR3 contains 16 residues. Germline V CDR1 and CDR2: SQVTM, ANQGSEA. CDR3 DNA sequence: TGCAGCGTTGAAGCGGTAGGGAAATATCTTGCCAATGAGCAGTTCTTC. Protein: CSVEAVGKYLANEQFF.

This clonotype appeared a few times. This rearrangement joins TRBV7-9 to TRBJ2-2, with TRBD1 matching 7 bases. Germline CDR1 SEHNR, CDR2 FQNEAQ (reference sequence). CDR3 length equals 15 residues. With 8 bases clipped from V and 0 bases from J, the junction kept 6 bases outside the gene matches. The CDR3 reads CASRVGTANTGELFF. The CDR3 region has the DNA TGTGCCAGCCGAGTGGGGACAGCGAACACCGGGGAGCTGTTTTTT. Looking up the rest from reference TRBV7-9 and TRBJ2-2 gives the full variable domain: DTGVSQNPRHKITKRGQNVTFRCDPISEHNRLYWYRQTLGQGPEFLTYFQNEAQLEKSRLLSDRFSAERPKGSFSTLEIQRTEQGDSAMYLCASRVGTANTGELFFGEGSRLTVL.

In this sample, this clonotype turned up a few times. J is TRBJ2-7 and V is TRBV15; 11 nucleotides agree with TRBD1. The CDR3 totals 17 residues. Looked up from germline, CDR1 is LNHNV and CDR2 is YYDKDF (reference sequence). The V gene end was trimmed by 0 bases and the J gene end by 3 bases; junction bases not matched to a gene: 7. The CDR3 coding sequence is TGTGCCACCAGCAGAGATCTTGGGACAGGGGGGATCTACGAGCAGTACTTC. Its translation is CATSRDLGTGGIYEQYF.

V usage is TRBV6-5 and J usage is TRBJ1-5; D gene uncertain. CDR1 is MNHEY and CDR2 is SVGAGI in the germline V gene. The CDR3 sequence is 13 residues long. V dropped 0 bases and J dropped 6 bases, with 6 bases sitting between them. CDR3 DNA sequence: TGTGCCAGCAGTTACTCGAGAGGTCAGCCCCAGCATTTT. It translates to CASSYSRGQPQHF.

V is TRBV6-4 and J is TRBJ1-5; TRBD1 agrees at 8 bases. Germline V CDR1 and CDR2: MRHNA, SNTAGT. V lost 0 bases to trimming and J lost 2 bases; unmatched junction nucleotides: 0. The CDR3 covers 15 residues. CDR3: CASSDSTGGNQPQHF. The CDR3, as DNA: TGTGCCAGCAGTGACTCGACAGGGGGCAATCAGCCCCAGCATTTT.

The chain has TRBV6-1 and TRBJ2-4; 12 bases are a match to TRBD2. Germline V gene lookup returns CDR1 MNHNS and CDR2 SASEGT. V trimming: 7 bases; J trimming: 5 bases; junction bases outside the gene matches: 9. The CDR3 spans 16 residues. The CDR3 spells CASNGRLAGVQNIQYF. In nucleotides, the CDR3 is TGTGCCAGCAACGGTAGACTAGCGGGAGTTCAAAACATTCAGTACTTC.

V usage is TRBV6-2 or TRBV6-3 and J usage is TRBJ2-1, with 15 nucleotides matching TRBD2. Looked up from germline, CDR1 is MNHEY and CDR2 is SVGEGT. V gave up 9 bases and J gave up 9 bases; unmatched junction bases: 21. The CDR3 has 19 amino acids. CDR3: CASGSPGGLAGGSPGEQFF. DNA for the CDR3: TGTGCCAGTGGGTCACCCGGGGGACTAGCGGGAGGTTCTCCGGGTGAGCAGTTCTTC.

This clonotype has just one count. The chain recombines TRBV27 with TRBJ1-4; TRBD1 is a possible D gene (6 bases). This CDR3 region has 13 residues. Germline V gene lookup returns CDR1 MNHEY and CDR2 SMNVEV (reference sequence). Trimming stripped 3 bases from V and 7 bases from J, with 9 bases between. As DNA, the CDR3 is TGTGCCAGCAGTTTCAGGGGTAGTGAAAAACTGTTTTTT. Its translation: CASSFRGSEKLFF.

This clonotype was detected only a few times. This chain joins TRBV27 and TRBJ2-1, with D perhaps being TRBD1 or TRBD2 (5 bases each). There are 13 residues in the CDR3. Germline lookup yields CDR1 MNHEY and CDR2 SMNVEV (reference sequence). Trimming pared 6 bases from V and 5 bases from J, leaving 11 bases between. In DNA form, the CDR3 reads TGTGCCAGCAGGGGGACGAACGACAATGAGCAGTTCTTC. It specifies CASRGTNDNEQFF.

The V gene is TRBV18, the J gene TRBJ2-3; no definite D call. Trimming cost V 1 base and J 2 bases, with 13 bases left between them. CDR3 length equals 16 residues. From germline, CDR1 is KGHSH and CDR2 LQKENI. The CDR3 coding sequence is TGTGCCAGCTCACCACTTCTGACGGCCTACACAGATACGCAGTATTTT. Translated: CASSPLLTAYTDTQYF. Combining the CDR3 with reference TRBV18 and TRBJ2-3 gives the whole variable domain NAGVMQNPRHLVRRRGQEARLRCSPMKGHSHVYWYRQLPEEGLKFMVYLQKENIIDESGMPKERFSAEFPKEGPSILRIQQVVRGDSAAYFCASSPLLTAYTDTQYFGPGTRLTVL.

In DNA form, the CDR3 reads TGTGCCAGCAATCCGGGGAGGTCCTACGAGCAGTACTTC. It yields the protein CASNPGRSYEQYF. This chain uses TRBV6-1 with TRBJ2-7; maybe TRBD2 (6 bases). Germline assignment: CDR1 MNHNS and CDR2 SASEGT. V dropped 7 bases and J dropped 1 base, with 11 bases sitting between them. This CDR3 comprises 13 residues.

This chain joins TRBV5-6 and TRBJ1-2, with a weak D call TRBD1 (5 bases). With 4 bases removed from V and 4 bases from J, the gap between germline ends came to 14 bases. The CDR3 has 14 amino acids. Germline V gene sequence: CDR1 SGHDT, CDR2 YYEEEE. CDR3 sequence: CASSPPGTLYGYTF. CDR3 coding DNA: TGTGCCAGCAGCCCACCCGGGACCCTCTATGGCTACACCTTC.

This clonotype came up a few times. This rearrangement joins TRBV6-1 to TRBJ2-3; tentative D call: TRBD2 (5 bases). This CDR3 is 14 amino acids long. Germline CDR1 is MNHNS and CDR2 is SASEGT. Between the trimmed V and J ends, which lost 6 bases and 6 bases, there was a span of 16 bases. CDR3 protein: CASSSLGAWDTQYF. DNA of the CDR3: TGTGCCAGCAGCTCTCTGGGAGCCTGGGATACGCAGTATTTT.

This clonotype has only a few counts. The chain recombines TRBV12-3 or TRBV12-4 with TRBJ2-6, with a tentative D call TRBD2 (6 bases). The CDR3 is made up of 17 amino acids. Trimming removed 6 bases from V and 2 bases from J, with 17 bases in between. This CDR3 reads CASSRRDAVAGANVLTF. In DNA, the CDR3 is TGTGCCAGCAGCCGGAGGGACGCCGTCGCTGGGGCCAACGTCCTGACTTTC.

This clonotype was detected only a few times. The chain carries TRBV19 and TRBJ2-1; possibly TRBD2 for D (5 bases). The germline V gene encodes CDR1 LNHDA and CDR2 SQIVND (reference sequence). The V end lost 7 bases, the J end lost 0 bases, and 16 bases lay between the germline ends. CDR3 length: 16 residues. Written as DNA, the CDR3 is TGTGCCAGTACCGCACTAGGGAAGAGCTCCTACAATGAGCAGTTCTTC. Its translation is CASTALGKSSYNEQFF.

V and J are TRBV18 and TRBJ2-7; D is ambiguous. The CDR3 covers 12 residues. Trimming took off 3 bases at V and 6 bases at J, with 9 bases between the two ends. CDR1 is KGHSH and CDR2 is LQKENI in the germline V gene. The CDR3 DNA reads as TGTGCCAGCTCACCCTGGCCTGGCGAGCAGTACTTC. Translation: CASSPWPGEQYF.

The rearrangement uses TRBV27 and TRBJ2-7; D not certain. This CDR3 comprises 13 residues. V was pared by 2 bases and J by 3 bases, with 8 bases between. The germline V gene has CDR1 MNHEY and CDR2 SMNVEV (reference sequence). The CDR3 DNA follows: TGTGCCAGCAGTTTACGGCAGCACTACGAGCAGTACTTC. It encodes CASSLRQHYEQYF.

The rearrangement uses TRBV19 and TRBJ1-5; 10 bases align to TRBD1. CDR1 and CDR2 (germline): LNHDA, SQIVND (reference sequence). V trimming: 9 bases; J trimming: 7 bases; junction bases outside the gene matches: 9. The CDR3 has 14 residues. The DNA for the CDR3 is TGTGCCAGCACCGACAGGGGGCATGGACAGCCCCAGCATTTT. Translation: CASTDRGHGQPQHF.